These 14 T cell receptor delta chains share one sample of origin, sequenced in a study of gammadelta T cells in human blood. TCRdb repeated clone calling on the RT-PCR reads with CATT. The sample lists some 1,200 delta-chain clones, 48% occurring once. Sequences were obtained from Vgamma9Vdelta2 gamma-delta T cells from adult blood. The receptors shown here come from a human donor.

Comments on this clone: This may come from a read error, since a much larger clone is one base off. Other DNA sequences from this sample encode an identical CDR3 as well. V and J are TRDV2 and TRDJ1, with 12 nucleotides matching TRDD3. V lost 3 bases to trimming and J lost 0 bases; unmatched junction nucleotides: 10. Germline V lookup: CDR1 GEAIGNYY, CDR2 EKD. The CDR3 has 18 residues. CDR3 nucleotide sequence: TGTGCCTGTGACCCCGTACTGGGGGATACAGCATACACCGATAAACTCATCTTT. This codes for CACDPVLGDTAYTDKLIF.

This clone came up a few times. Just one base apart from a much larger clone, this may be a read error. Other DNA sequences from this sample encode an identical CDR3 as well. This chain uses TRDV2 with TRDJ1, with 13 positions matching TRDD3. J was trimmed by 5 bases and V by 3 bases; bases with no gene match: 20. Looked up from germline, CDR1 is GEAIGNYY and CDR2 is EKD. The CDR3 is 20 residues long. The CDR3 loop reads CACDHLASTGGYAGTDKLIF. The CDR3 DNA reads TGTGCCTGTGACCACTTAGCCAGTACTGGGGGATACGCAGGCACGGATAAACTCATCTTT.

Turning to this clone: With only one base between it and a far larger clone, this is likely a read error. At the DNA level, this CDR3 is encoded by other sequences in the same sample as well. V usage is TRDV2 and J usage is TRDJ1, with D perhaps TRDD3 (6 bases). This CDR3 is 17 amino acids long. Germline CDR1 GEAIGNYY, CDR2 EKD. The CDR3 is CACDTLEAGEGTDKLIF. The CDR3 coding sequence is TGTGCCTGTGACACCTTGGAGGCTGGGGAAGGCACCGATAAGCTCATCTTT.

This clone rates as medium-sized (0.01 to 0.1%). The same CDR3 is also encoded by other DNA sequences in this sample. The chain employs TRDV2 and TRDJ1, with 9 positions matching TRDD3. The CDR3 runs to 18 residues. With V trimmed by 2 bases and J by 0 bases, 12 bases remained unmatched. CDR1 is GEAIGNYY and CDR2 is EKD in the germline V gene. In DNA, the CDR3 is TGTGCCTGTGACATGGTCGACTGGGGGACATCCAACACCGATAAACTCATCTTT. The encoded protein is CACDMVDWGTSNTDKLIF.

The V gene remains uncalled, whereas the J gene is TRDJ3; the table's TRDD3 call for D was not verified on the DNA. The CDR3 sequence is 14 residues long. The CDR3 region has the DNA TGTGCTGGGGGACGAGCCTGGGACACCCGACAGATGTTTTTC. It translates to CAGGRAWDTRQMFF.

This clone was detected a few times. V and J are TRDV2 and TRDJ1; D is ambiguous. This CDR3 region has 16 residues. V gave up 3 bases and J gave up 0 bases, with 16 bases separating them. Germline V lookup: CDR1 GEAIGNYY, CDR2 EKD. CDR3 DNA: TGTGCCTGTGACTCCATTAATCCCCCATACACCGATAAACTCATCTTT. Translation gives CACDSINPPYTDKLIF.

Judged by abundance, this clone is large. Additional DNA sequences in this sample encode the identical CDR3. The chain couples TRDV2 to TRDJ1; 8 nucleotides match TRDD3. Germline V gene sequence: CDR1 GEAIGNYY, CDR2 EKD. CDR3 length equals 16 residues. Trimming removed 0 bases from V and 1 base from J; junction bases left unmatched: 6. CDR3 residues: CACDTVGIRGTDKLIF. The CDR3 DNA reads TGTGCCTGTGACACCGTAGGGATACGGGGCACCGATAAACTCATCTTT.

This clone was detected only once. A far larger clone is one base from this, pointing to a likely read error. V gene TRDV2 combines with J gene TRDJ3, with D maybe TRDD3 (6 bases). Germline-derived CDR1 and CDR2 are GEAIGNYY and EKD. The CDR3 runs 21 residues. In nucleotides, the CDR3 is TGTGCCCGTGACCCCGTTGCTGGGGATGCCGAGAGCTCCTGGGACACCCGACAGATGTTTTTC. Amino acids: CARDPVAGDAESSWDTRQMFF.

Worth noting for this clone: TCRdb attributes to this sequence the protein of a much larger clone, which differs from the DNA translation at residue 5; a read error is likely, and the protein displayed is translated from the DNA. The J gene is TRDJ1, the V gene TRDV2; D not resolved. Germline assignment: CDR1 GEAIGNYY and CDR2 EKD. The CDR3 loop spans 20 amino acids. The V gene lost 3 bases and the J gene lost 0 bases, with 28 bases spanning the gap. The CDR3 nucleotides are TGTGCCTGTGACTCCGTAAGACCCCGGATCGATTCTCTGTACACCGATAAACTCATCTTT. Its translation is CACDSVRPRIDSLYTDKLIF.

This clone was found a few times. A far more abundant clone sits one base away, making this likely a read error. The V call is TRDV2, the J call TRDJ1, with 10 bases identical to TRDD3. Per the germline V gene, CDR1 is GEAIGNYY and CDR2 is EKD. This CDR3 is built from 20 residues. The CDR3 DNA sequence: TGTGCCTGTGACAGCCTTAATGACAGGGGGATACGCGGAGACACCGATAGACTCATCTTT. Translating it yields CACDSLNDRGIRGDTDRLIF.

A remark on this clone: The mismatch at residue 15 between this DNA's translation and the TCRdb protein of a much larger clone likely reflects a read error; the protein shown is translated from the DNA. V gene TRDV2 combines with J gene TRDJ1; no definite D call. This CDR3 contains 17 residues. Germline V gene lookup returns CDR1 GEAIGNYY and CDR2 EKD. The DNA of the CDR3 is TGTGCCTGTGACATGGTACTTGGGAGGAGGGACACCGATAAAATCATCTTT. It codes for CACDMVLGRRDTDKIIF.

Within the sample, this clone is large. Other DNA sequences in the same sample also yield this CDR3. This chain uses TRDV2 with TRDJ1; TRDD3 aligns across 11 bases. V gave up 0 bases and J gave up 1 base; unmatched junction bases: 12. The CDR3 covers 19 residues. Germline CDR1 is GEAIGNYY and CDR2 is EKD. CDR3 sequence reads: CACDTVGLGDIPPTDKLIF. Written as DNA, the CDR3 is TGTGCCTGTGACACCGTAGGACTGGGGGATATTCCCCCCACCGATAAACTCATCTTT.

In this sample, this clone is large. This sequence joins TRDV2 and TRDJ1; the D gene is possibly TRDD3 (6 bases). Germline V gene lookup returns CDR1 GEAIGNYY and CDR2 EKD. CDR3 length: 18 amino acids. Deletions cut 4 bases from V and 2 bases from J, with 25 bases between. The CDR3 here is CACEKLLTRDTETDKLIF. The CDR3 region has the DNA TGTGCCTGTGAAAAGCTCCTTACTAGAGATACGGAGACCGATAAACTCATCTTT.

Remarks on this clone: A far more abundant clone sits one base away, making this likely a read error. Within the sample, other DNA sequences also encode this same CDR3. V is TRDV2 and J is TRDJ1, with a possible D match to TRDD3 (5 bases). Germline-derived CDR1 and CDR2 are GEAIGNYY and EKD. The CDR3 is made up of 18 amino acids. The ends were cut back, 0 bases at V and 0 bases at J, with 19 bases in the middle. DNA for the CDR3: TGTGCCTGTGACACCGTGGGGAGCTTGCCGCCATACACCGATAAACTCATCTTT. This translates into CACDTVGSLPPYTDKLIF.